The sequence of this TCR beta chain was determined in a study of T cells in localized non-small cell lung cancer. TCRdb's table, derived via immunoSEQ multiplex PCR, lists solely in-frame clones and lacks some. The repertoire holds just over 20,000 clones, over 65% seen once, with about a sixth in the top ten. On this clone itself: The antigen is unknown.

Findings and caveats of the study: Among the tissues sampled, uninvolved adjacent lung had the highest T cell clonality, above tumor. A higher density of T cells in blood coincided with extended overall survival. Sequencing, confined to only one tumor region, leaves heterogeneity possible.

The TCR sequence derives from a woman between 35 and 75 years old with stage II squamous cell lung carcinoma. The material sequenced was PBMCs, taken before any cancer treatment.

The CDR3 DNA follows: TGTGCCAGCAGCTTCTCGACGGGCACCGGGGAGCTGTTTTTT. Amino acid sequence: CASSFSTGTGELFF. V usage is TRBV11-2 and J usage is TRBJ2-2, with unresolved D. This CDR3 is built from 14 residues. In germline, CDR1 is SGHAT, CDR2 FQNNGV. Trimming removed 3 bases at V and 4 bases at J, with 9 bases between.